The rows below give T cell receptor beta chains drawn from one sample of a study of cytomegalovirus exposure and HLA in healthy donors. TCRdb's copy holds only in-frame clones and misses some; the assay was immunoSEQ multiplex PCR. The data contain 130,000 or so clones, around 80% of them singletons. Input material: PBMCs. The receptors originated from a man between 18 and 29 years old in good health and CMV-seropositive. Each CDR3 is given with its conserved first and last residue. D genes are given only for firm matches. Some rows have no size entry. The others give once, few or many, or a class for an expanded clone.

D	size	V	J	CDR3	DNA
TRBD1	few	TRBV28	TRBJ1-5	CASSQTGATQPQHF	TGTGCCAGCAGCCAGACAGGGGCTACTCAGCCCCAGCATTTT
TRBD1	-	TRBV5-1	TRBJ2-1	CASSLVGTGLGNEQFF	TGCGCCAGCAGCTTGGTCGGGACAGGCCTCGGCAATGAGCAGTTCTTC
TRBD1	-	TRBV28	TRBJ2-6	CASTGWTGSSGANVLTF	TGTGCCAGCACAGGGTGGACAGGGTCCTCTGGGGCCAACGTCCTGACTTTC
TRBD1	once	TRBV2	TRBJ2-3	CASSGPEGQVGTDTQYF	TGTGCCAGCAGTGGCCCTGAGGGACAGGTGGGCACAGATACGCAGTATTTT
TRBD2	-	TRBV10-1	TRBJ2-1	CASSLRGTSGEGNEQFF	TGCGCCAGCAGTCTCAGGGGGACTAGCGGGGAGGGGAATGAGCAGTTCTTC
TRBD2	once	TRBV19	TRBJ2-1	CASKTSGPYNEQFF	TGTGCCAGTAAGACTAGCGGGCCATACAATGAGCAGTTCTTC
TRBD2	-	TRBV5-1	TRBJ2-7	CASSLARGRGPSGGYEQYF	TGCGCCAGCAGCTTGGCTAGGGGCAGGGGGCCTAGCGGGGGCTACGAGCAGTACTTC
TRBD2	-	TRBV5-1	TRBJ2-1	CASSSGAGGEQFF	TGCGCCAGCAGCTCGGGAGCGGGAGGCGAGCAGTTCTTC
-	-	TRBV5-1	TRBJ1-1	CASSLAQQGNTEAFF	TGCGCCAGCAGCTTGGCCCAACAGGGGAACACTGAAGCTTTCTTT
-	-	TRBV27	TRBJ2-7	CASSFPHGGTNEQYF	TGTGCCAGCAGTTTCCCCCACGGAGGGACGAACGAGCAGTACTTC
TRBD1	-	TRBV27	TRBJ2-2	CASSSPGQGSGELFF	TGTGCCAGCAGTTCTCCGGGACAGGGTTCCGGGGAGCTGTTTTTT
TRBD2	-	TRBV5-1	TRBJ2-3	CASSLGPSGKDTQYF	TGCGCCAGCAGCTTGGGTCCTAGCGGGAAAGATACGCAGTATTTT
-	-	TRBV19	TRBJ1-5	CASSIAGANQPQHF	TGTGCTAGTAGTATAGCAGGGGCCAATCAGCCCCAGCATTTT
TRBD1	-	TRBV28	TRBJ1-2	CASSLTGRGYTF	TGTGCCAGCAGTTTGACAGGGAGAGGCTACACCTTC
TRBD2	-	TRBV9	TRBJ2-7	CASSVESSGGHEQYF	TGTGCCAGCAGCGTAGAATCTAGCGGGGGCCACGAGCAGTACTTC
-	-	TRBV29-1	TRBJ2-1	CSGTLATYNEQFF	TGCAGCGGTACCCTAGCGACCTACAATGAGCAGTTCTTC
-	-	TRBV5-1	TRBJ2-7	CASSGGLGSYEQYF	TGCGCCAGCAGCGGGGGACTCGGTTCCTACGAGCAGTACTTC
-	-	TRBV6-5	TRBJ2-5	CASSYRWAQETQYF	TGTGCCAGCAGTTACCGGTGGGCACAAGAGACCCAGTACTTC
TRBD1	-	TRBV2	TRBJ2-2	CASSDPGQGDGELFF	TGTGCCAGCAGTGACCCCGGACAGGGGGACGGGGAGCTGTTTTTT
-	-	TRBV28	TRBJ2-7	CASSSGEILYEQYF	TGTGCCAGCAGCTCGGGAGAGATACTCTACGAGCAGTACTTC
-	-	TRBV5-6	TRBJ2-4	CASSLQGDIQYF	TGTGCCAGCAGCTTGCAGGGCGACATTCAGTACTTC
-	-	TRBV7-2	TRBJ2-7	CASSLGRGDEQYF	TGTGCCAGCAGCTTGGGGCGCGGGGACGAGCAGTACTTC
TRBD2	once	TRBV27	TRBJ2-7	CASSPGTSERYEQYF	TGTGCCAGCAGTCCTGGGACTAGCGAGAGGTACGAGCAGTACTTC
-	once	TRBV2	TRBJ1-1	CASRQENTEAFF	TGTGCCAGCAGACAGGAGAACACTGAAGCTTTCTTT
-	-	TRBV6-1	TRBJ1-5	CASSEARGGRQPQHF	TGTGCCAGCAGTGAAGCGAGAGGGGGACGCCAGCCCCAGCATTTT
TRBD1	-	TRBV19	TRBJ1-3	CASSWTGGFSGNTIYF	TGTGCCAGTAGTTGGACAGGGGGCTTCTCTGGAAACACCATATATTTT
-	-	TRBV4-1	TRBJ1-6	CASSQVTEPLHF	TGCGCCAGCAGCCAAGTAACTGAACCCCTCCACTTT
-	few	TRBV7-9	TRBJ1-1	CASSFRGGTEAFF	TGTGCCAGCAGCTTCAGGGGTGGCACTGAAGCTTTCTTT
TRBD1	-	TRBV4-1	TRBJ2-7	CASSPGGRGNYEQYF	TGCGCCAGCAGCCCTGGAGGCAGGGGGAACTACGAGCAGTACTTC
-	-	TRBV28	TRBJ2-7	CASMSSAGEQYF	TGTGCCAGCATGTCTAGCGCGGGGGAGCAGTACTTC
-	once	TRBV6-1	TRBJ1-5	CASSETRTSNQPQHF	TGTGCCAGCAGTGAAACAAGAACTAGCAATCAGCCCCAGCATTTT
TRBD2	few	TRBV6-6	TRBJ2-1	CASSRPTSDEQFF	TGTGCCAGCAGTCGCCCGACTAGCGATGAGCAGTTCTTC
-	once	TRBV7-9	TRBJ1-1	CASSLVSGGTEAFF	TGTGCCAGCAGCTTAGTGTCTGGAGGCACTGAAGCTTTCTTT
-	-	TRBV7-2	TRBJ2-1	CASSLPRGQNNEQFF	TGTGCCAGCAGCTTACCACGGGGTCAGAACAATGAGCAGTTCTTC
-	-	TRBV6-1	TRBJ1-5	CASSEKVGGSNQPQHF	TGTGCCAGCAGTGAAAAGGTAGGGGGTAGCAATCAGCCCCAGCATTTT
-	-	TRBV14	TRBJ2-3	CASSQEVLLDSGHTDTQYF	TGTGCCAGCAGCCAAGAGGTTCTCTTGGATAGCGGCCACACAGATACGCAGTATTTT
TRBD1	-	TRBV30	TRBJ2-5	CAWSVLQGSGETQYF	TGTGCCTGGAGTGTACTACAGGGGTCGGGAGAGACCCAGTACTTC
TRBD2	-	TRBV10-2	TRBJ2-2	CASSASGLAGVSGELFF	TGCGCCAGCAGTGCCTCTGGACTAGCGGGAGTAAGCGGGGAGCTGTTTTTT
-	-	TRBV10-3	TRBJ2-5	CAISESPPEQETQYF	TGTGCCATCAGTGAGTCTCCGCCAGAACAAGAGACCCAGTACTTC
TRBD2	-	TRBV25-1	TRBJ2-7	CASSAPGTTGYEQYF	TGTGCCAGCAGTGCCCCCGGGACTACGGGTTACGAGCAGTACTTC